This TCR beta chain was found in a study of response to subunit inactivated influenza vaccine. Germline V gene lookup returns CDR1 SGHTA and CDR2 FQGNSA. Trimming left V 3 bases short and J 1 base short, with 9 bases between. The length of the CDR3 is 14 residues. This clonotype has a handful of counts. MiXCR, applied by TCRdb to the RT-PCR reads, yields one record per CDR3 protein. The sample yields about 650,000 distinct CDR3 sequences, 12% to 15% seen once. This sample comprised PBMCs from blood, obtained roughly 2 weeks before vaccination. The genes are TRBV7-2 and TRBJ1-1; a possible D gene is TRBD1 (6 bases). The clonotype originates from a man in his fifties who received an inactivated influenza vaccine. CDR3 DNA sequence: TGTGCCAGCAGCTTTGGACAGACGAACACTGAAGCTTTCTTT. As protein: CASSFGQTNTEAFF.